The 28 T cell receptor beta chains presented below share a single source sample, sequenced in a study of blood T cell repertoires in COVID-19. This table comes from immunoSEQ multiplex PCR, and its TCRdb copy is limited to in-frame clones, with some not included. Altogether about 34,000 clones are present, 75% to 80% being singletons, with the ten largest covering 15% to 20%. Input material: peripheral blood. The receptor source for this set is a human donor in a cohort sampled during active COVID-19.

The chain is built from TRBV9 and TRBJ1-2; 8 bases are shared with TRBD1. V shed 5 bases, J shed 4 bases, and the junction held 10 bases outside the gene matches. The CDR3 totals 15 residues. Germline CDR1 and CDR2: SGDLS and YYNGEE. CDR3 bases: TGTGCCAGCAGAGCGTCAGGACAGGGACCCTATGGCTACACCTTC. As protein: CASRASGQGPYGYTF.

The chain employs TRBV19 and TRBJ2-3; 10 bases map to TRBD1. The germline V gene has CDR1 LNHDA and CDR2 SQIVND (reference sequence). This CDR3 region has 16 residues. Trimming cost V 6 bases and J 6 bases; bases outside gene matches: 12. The CDR3 DNA is TGTGCCAGTAGGACACCGGGACAGGGGCTTTCGGATACGCAGTATTTT. Protein product: CASRTPGQGLSDTQYF.

This sequence joins TRBV6-5 and TRBJ1-1; D is unresolved. CDR3 length: 14 residues. V was clipped by 2 bases and J by 3 bases, with 10 bases between them. CDR1 is MNHEY and CDR2 is SVGAGI in the germline V gene. Here the CDR3 reads CASSYRGRDTEAFF. The CDR3 DNA reads TGTGCCAGCAGTTACCGGGGTAGGGACACTGAAGCTTTCTTT.

The chain recombines TRBV10-2 with TRBJ2-1; D not certain. V lost 7 bases and J 7 bases, leaving 14 bases between the germline ends. This CDR3 contains 13 residues. Per the germline V gene, CDR1 is WSHSY and CDR2 is SAAADI. The CDR3 sequence: CASTERFGNEQFF. CDR3 DNA sequence: TGCGCCAGCACCGAACGATTCGGGAATGAGCAGTTCTTC.

The chain employs TRBV7-2 and TRBJ2-2; D may be TRBD1 (6 bases). CDR1 SGHTA and CDR2 FQGNSA come from the germline V gene. This CDR3 contains 13 residues. Trimming left V 11 bases short and J 4 bases short, with 14 bases between. The CDR3 sequence: CAREQGGTGELFF. The CDR3 DNA reads as TGTGCCCGCGAACAGGGTGGCACCGGGGAGCTGTTTTTT. The entire variable domain, with the rest obtained from reference TRBV7-2 and TRBJ2-2, is as follows: GAGVSQSPSNKVTEKGKDVELRCDPISGHTALYWYRQSLGQGLEFLIYFQGNSAPDKSGLPSDRFSAERTGGSVSTLTIQRTQQEDSAVYLCAREQGGTGELFFGEGSRLTVL.

The CDR3 DNA reads TGTGCCAGTAGCCAGGCCTCCTACAATGAGCAGTTCTTC. It codes for CASSQASYNEQFF. V and J are TRBV19 and TRBJ2-1; no reliable D call. Germline values: CDR1 LNHDA, CDR2 SQIVND (reference sequence). The CDR3 extends over 13 amino acids. V was shortened by 6 bases and J by 0 bases, with 6 bases between the two germline ends. Looking up the rest from reference TRBV19 and TRBJ2-1 gives the full variable domain: DGGITQSPKYLFRKEGQNVTLSCEQNLNHDAMYWYRQDPGQGLRLIYYSQIVNDFQKGDIAEGYSVSREKKESFPLTVTSAQKNPTAFYLCASSQASYNEQFFGPGTRLTVL.

The rearrangement uses TRBV18 and TRBJ2-5, with 11 bases fitting TRBD1. CDR1 and CDR2 (germline): KGHSH, LQKENI. The CDR3 spans 15 residues. Losses at the gene ends were 5 bases for V and 4 bases for J; bases not matched to a gene: 6. CDR3 sequence reads: CASSTGQGASETQYF. CDR3 in DNA: TGTGCCAGCTCAACCGGACAGGGGGCTTCAGAGACCCAGTACTTC.

The gene calls are TRBV4-1 and TRBJ2-1; 10 bases align to TRBD2. V shed 4 bases, J shed 11 bases, and the junction held 11 bases outside the gene matches. This CDR3 comprises 15 residues. Per germline, CDR1 MGHRA and CDR2 YSYEKL. The CDR3 DNA reads TGCGCCAGCAGCCCCCTAGCGGGGGCCACGTGGAAGCAGTTCTTC. Its translation: CASSPLAGATWKQFF.

The chain couples TRBV7-2 to TRBJ1-5; 9 bases are shared with TRBD1. The CDR3 runs to 14 residues. Germline V CDR1 and CDR2: SGHTA, FQGNSA. The ends lost 5 bases at V and 6 bases at J; junction bases unmatched: 5. Here the CDR3 reads CASSHTGGGQPQHF. The CDR3 DNA sequence: TGTGCCAGCAGCCACACAGGGGGCGGTCAGCCCCAGCATTTT.

CDR3 loop: CAISDGGANEKLFF. DNA of the CDR3: TGTGCCATCAGTGATGGAGGGGCTAATGAAAAACTGTTTTTT. This chain links TRBV10-3 with TRBJ1-4, with D possibly being TRBD1 (5 bases). The germline gives CDR1 ENHRY, CDR2 SYGVKD. The CDR3 consists of 14 residues. Trimming removed 3 bases from V and 3 bases from J, with 8 bases in between.

This rearrangement joins TRBV5-4 to TRBJ2-3; D not certain. Germline V lookup: CDR1 SGHNT, CDR2 YYREEE (reference sequence). The CDR3 contains 13 residues. Trimming left V 2 bases short and J 0 bases short, with 4 bases between. CDR3 sequence reads: CASSLTSTDTQYF. CDR3 bases: TGTGCCAGCAGCTTAACTAGCACAGATACGCAGTATTTT.

The genes are TRBV5-1 and TRBJ2-3, with 8 bases matching TRBD2. This CDR3 is built from 13 residues. The germline V gene encodes CDR1 SGHRS and CDR2 YFSETQ. Losses at the gene ends were 1 base for V and 5 bases for J; bases not matched to a gene: 0. The CDR3 nucleotides read TGCGCCAGCAGCTTGAGCGGGAGAGATACGCAGTATTTT. Translating gives CASSLSGRDTQYF.

The CDR3 loop is CASSSGQGALEGYTF. The CDR3 region has the DNA TGCGCCAGCAGCAGTGGACAGGGGGCGTTGGAGGGCTACACCTTC. V is TRBV5-1 and J is TRBJ1-2, with TRBD1 identical over 11 bases. V lost 4 bases, J lost 8 bases, and 10 bases stayed unmatched. Looked up from germline, CDR1 is SGHRS and CDR2 is YFSETQ. The CDR3 covers 15 residues.

The rearrangement joins TRBV19 to TRBJ2-1, with 9 nucleotides matching TRBD1. There are 15 residues in the CDR3. Germline V gene data show CDR1 as LNHDA and CDR2 as SQIVND (reference sequence). With 4 bases clipped from V and 5 bases from J, the junction kept 6 bases outside the gene matches. The CDR3 nucleotides are TGTGCCAGTAGTAGACAGGGGGGGATTAACAATGAGCAGTTCTTC. It yields the protein CASSRQGGINNEQFF.

This CDR3 is CASSPIGQGNEKLFF. Written as DNA, the CDR3 is TGTGCCAGCTCACCAATAGGACAGGGTAATGAAAAACTGTTTTTT. V usage is TRBV18 and J usage is TRBJ1-4; 8 bases match TRBD1. The CDR3 is 15 amino acids. V shed 2 bases, J shed 4 bases, and the junction held 3 bases outside the gene matches. Germline V lookup: CDR1 KGHSH, CDR2 LQKENI.

The rearrangement joins TRBV2 to TRBJ2-2, with D possibly matching TRBD2 (5 bases). CDR3 length: 12 residues. Germline V gene lookup returns CDR1 SNHLY and CDR2 FYNNEI. The ends were cut back, 10 bases at V and 4 bases at J, with 10 bases in the middle. CDR3 bases: TGTGCCAAGGGAGTAGGCACCGGGGAGCTGTTTTTT. Protein: CAKGVGTGELFF.

This chain joins TRBV24-1 and TRBJ2-4; tentatively, D is TRBD2 (5 bases). This CDR3 contains 14 residues. Trimming removed 4 bases from V and 6 bases from J, with 12 bases in between. Germline loops: CDR1 KGHDR, CDR2 SFDVKD. The CDR3 protein is CATSDTRRGNIQYF. In DNA, the CDR3 is TGTGCCACCAGTGACACCCGACGGGGAAACATTCAGTACTTC.

This clone was detected only a few times. The gene calls are TRBV4-1 and TRBJ1-2; D may be TRBD1 (6 bases). V gave up 0 bases and J gave up 8 bases, with 10 bases separating them. The CDR3 has 13 amino acids. From germline, CDR1 is MGHRA and CDR2 YSYEKL. Here the CDR3 DNA reads TGCGCCAGCAGCCAAGATGGAGACAGGGGCTACACCTTC. As protein: CASSQDGDRGYTF.

This clone was seen just once. The V call is TRBV5-4, the J call TRBJ2-1; maybe TRBD1 (5 bases). Germline loops: CDR1 SGHNT, CDR2 YYREEE (reference sequence). The CDR3 sequence is 14 residues long. Between the trimmed V and J ends, which lost 1 base and 4 bases, there was a span of 9 bases. CDR3 residues: CASSLSSGYNEQFF. The CDR3 DNA is TGTGCCAGCAGCTTGTCGTCAGGGTACAATGAGCAGTTCTTC. Together with reference TRBV5-4 and TRBJ2-1, the CDR3 gives the full variable domain: ETGVTQSPTHLIKTRGQQVTLRCSSQSGHNTVSWYQQALGQGPQFIFQYYREEENGRGNFPPRFSGLQFPNYSSELNVNALELDDSALYLCASSLSSGYNEQFFGPGTRLTVL.

The gene calls are TRBV7-9 and TRBJ2-3; a possible D gene is TRBD1 (6 bases). V dropped 1 base and J dropped 6 bases, with 14 bases sitting between them. Germline CDR1 SEHNR, CDR2 FQNEAQ (reference sequence). The length of the CDR3 is 15 residues. The CDR3 region has the DNA TGTGCCAGCAGCTTAGGTGGCCACAGGGCGGATACGCAGTATTTT. It codes for CASSLGGHRADTQYF.

This clone was detected only once. The chain links TRBV6-1 to TRBJ2-1; 10 bases line up with TRBD2. The V gene end was trimmed by 3 bases and the J gene end by 8 bases; junction bases not matched to a gene: 10. The CDR3 spans 16 residues. In germline, CDR1 is MNHNS, CDR2 SASEGT. The CDR3 protein is CASSDQAGGRYHEQFF. CDR3 DNA: TGTGCCAGCAGTGACCAAGCGGGAGGGCGATATCATGAGCAGTTCTTC.

This clone appeared a single time. This sequence joins TRBV28 and TRBJ1-1; 8 nucleotides line up with TRBD1. Trimming took 6 bases from V and 4 from J; bases not matched to a gene: 7. Germline V lookup: CDR1 MDHEN, CDR2 SYDVKM. This CDR3 has 14 amino acids. CDR3 nucleotide sequence: TGTGCCAGCAGCCCTCCCACAGGGGGCACTGAAGCTTTCTTT. Its protein is CASSPPTGGTEAFF.

The V and J genes are TRBV18 and TRBJ1-1; a possible D gene is TRBD1 (5 bases). The germline V gene encodes CDR1 KGHSH and CDR2 LQKENI. The CDR3 spans 14 residues. Trimming cost V 5 bases and J 4 bases, with 14 bases left between them. CDR3 coding DNA: TGTGCCAGCTCAAAAGGCAGGGATCTCACTGAAGCTTTCTTT. Its protein is CASSKGRDLTEAFF.

CDR3 protein: CASSLLVVQMNTEAFF. Written as DNA, the CDR3 is TGTGCCAGCAGCTTATTGGTCGTACAGATGAACACTGAAGCTTTCTTT. The V gene is TRBV7-9, the J gene TRBJ1-1; D remains ambiguous. The CDR3 has 16 residues. Germline V lookup: CDR1 SEHNR, CDR2 FQNEAQ (reference sequence). Trimming pared 2 bases from V and 0 bases from J, leaving 13 bases between.

This clone was observed a single time. This chain connects TRBV28 to TRBJ2-5, with 10 bases fitting TRBD1. This CDR3 is 16 amino acids long. Looked up from germline, CDR1 is MDHEN and CDR2 is SYDVKM. With V trimmed by 11 bases and J by 4 bases, 16 bases remained unmatched. The CDR3 nucleotides read TGTGCCTCACGGGGAGGCACGGGACAGGGGTTAGAGACCCAGTACTTC. Amino acids: CASRGGTGQGLETQYF.

J is TRBJ2-5 and V is TRBV19; D may be TRBD2 (6 bases). V shed 6 bases and J shed 7 bases, with 15 bases lying between them. Germline assignment: CDR1 LNHDA and CDR2 SQIVND (reference sequence). The CDR3 totals 13 residues. The CDR3 coding sequence is TGTGCCAGTAGCGAACAGGAGGGGAGGACCCAGTACTTC. It translates to CASSEQEGRTQYF.

The V and J genes are TRBV6-6 and TRBJ2-7, with TRBD1 matching 7 bases. With 4 bases clipped from V and 4 bases from J, the junction kept 7 bases outside the gene matches. Germline CDR1 and CDR2: MNHNY and SVGAGI (reference sequence). The CDR3 contains 14 residues. In DNA, the CDR3 is TGTGCCAGCAGTTCCCTGACAGGGCGATACGAGCAGTACTTC. It yields the protein CASSSLTGRYEQYF.

The chain has TRBV7-2 and TRBJ1-4; 7 positions agree with TRBD1. V gave up 6 bases and J gave up 2 bases; unmatched junction bases: 9. Per the germline V gene, CDR1 is SGHTA and CDR2 is FQGNSA. The CDR3 loop spans 16 amino acids. The CDR3 spells CASSKVQGGTNEKLFF. The CDR3 nucleotides are TGTGCCAGCAGTAAAGTCCAAGGGGGCACTAATGAAAAACTGTTTTTT.